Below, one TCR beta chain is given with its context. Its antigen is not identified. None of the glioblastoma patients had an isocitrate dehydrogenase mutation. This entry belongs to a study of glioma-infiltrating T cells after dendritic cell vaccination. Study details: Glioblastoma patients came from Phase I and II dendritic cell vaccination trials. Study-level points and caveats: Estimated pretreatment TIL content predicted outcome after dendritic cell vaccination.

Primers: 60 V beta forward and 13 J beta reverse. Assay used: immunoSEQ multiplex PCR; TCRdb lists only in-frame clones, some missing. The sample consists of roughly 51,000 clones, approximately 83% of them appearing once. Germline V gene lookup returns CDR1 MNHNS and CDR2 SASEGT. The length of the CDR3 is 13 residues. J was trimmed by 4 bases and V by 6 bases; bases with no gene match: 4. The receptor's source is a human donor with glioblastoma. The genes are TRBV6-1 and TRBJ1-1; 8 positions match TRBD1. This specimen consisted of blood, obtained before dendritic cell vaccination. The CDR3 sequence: CASRARGLTEAFF. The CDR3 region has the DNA TGTGCCAGCAGAGCCAGGGGGCTCACTGAAGCTTTCTTT.